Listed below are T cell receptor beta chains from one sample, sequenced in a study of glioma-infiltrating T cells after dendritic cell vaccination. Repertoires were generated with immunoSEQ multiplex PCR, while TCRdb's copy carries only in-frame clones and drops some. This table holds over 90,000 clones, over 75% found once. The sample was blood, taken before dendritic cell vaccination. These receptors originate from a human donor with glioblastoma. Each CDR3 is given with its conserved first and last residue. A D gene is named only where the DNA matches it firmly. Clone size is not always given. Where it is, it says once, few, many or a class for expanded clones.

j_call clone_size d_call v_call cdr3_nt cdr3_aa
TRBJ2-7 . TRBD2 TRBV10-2 TGCGCCAGCAGTCGGGGGGGGCAGGGCTACGAGCAGTACTTC CASSRGGQGYEQYF
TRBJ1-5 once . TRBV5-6 TGTGCCAGCAGGTCAAGACAGGCTAATCAGCCCCAGCATTTT CASRSRQANQPQHF
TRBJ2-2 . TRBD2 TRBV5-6 TGTGCCAGCAGCTTGATTCGGGGGGCGAACACCGGGGAGCTGTTTTTT CASSLIRGANTGELFF
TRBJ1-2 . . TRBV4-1 TGCGCCACCACTCCTTCCTATACAGGAGAGAACTATGGCTACACCTTC CATTPSYTGENYGYTF
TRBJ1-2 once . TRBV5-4 TGTGCCAGCAGCTCTCCTGGGAGGGCGACTAACTATGGCTACACCTTC CASSSPGRATNYGYTF
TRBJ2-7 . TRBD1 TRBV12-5 TGTGCTAGTGGTTTGGTAGGGGACAGGGGTAAGAACGAGCAGTACTTC CASGLVGDRGKNEQYF
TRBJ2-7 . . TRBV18 TGTGCCAGCTCACCTGGCGCTGACACCTACGAGCAGTACTTC CASSPGADTYEQYF
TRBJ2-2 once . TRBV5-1 TGCGCCAGCGGTGGAGAGGCGGGCACCGGGGAGCTGTTTTTT CASGGEAGTGELFF
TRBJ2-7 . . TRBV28 TGTGCCAGCTGTGACAGGCGGCTCAAGCAGTACTTC CASCDRRLKQYF
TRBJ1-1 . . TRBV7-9 TGTGCCAGCAGCTTAGGGTTGATCGGGGGGGGGAACACTGAAGCTTTCTTT CASSLGLIGGGNTEAFF
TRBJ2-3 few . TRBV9 TGTGCCAGCAGCGTGGGTAGCCCAGATACGCAGTATTTT CASSVGSPDTQYF
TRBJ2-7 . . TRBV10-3 TGTGCCAGCTTGTCAGGAATCTCCTACGAGCAGTACTTC CASLSGISYEQYF
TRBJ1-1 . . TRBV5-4 TGTGCCAGCAGTTTAACATTGAACACTGAAGCTTTCTTT CASSLTLNTEAFF
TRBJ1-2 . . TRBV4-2 TGTGCCAGCAGCCAAGAAGCCCTGAGTTCATACGGCTACACCTTC CASSQEALSSYGYTF
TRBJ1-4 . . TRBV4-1 TGCGCCAGCAGCCAAGAGGGTGGTTACCAGGGAGGTGAAAAACTGTTTTTT CASSQEGGYQGGEKLFF
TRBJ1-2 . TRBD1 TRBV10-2 TGCGCCAGCAGTTGGGACAGAGCTAACTATGGCTACACCTTC CASSWDRANYGYTF
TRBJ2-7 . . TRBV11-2 TGTGCCAGCAGCCACAGGGCGCGTCTGTACGAGCAGTACTTC CASSHRARLYEQYF
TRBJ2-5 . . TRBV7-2 TGTGCCAGCAGCCCAAGTCTTGAGGAGACCCAGTACTTC CASSPSLEETQYF
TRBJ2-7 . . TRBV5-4 TGTGCCAGCAGCTTGGGCGGACAGTTCTACGAGCAGTACTTC CASSLGGQFYEQYF
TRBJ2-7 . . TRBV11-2 TGTGCCAGCAGCTTAATAATGAGCTCCTACGAGCAGTACTTC CASSLIMSSYEQYF
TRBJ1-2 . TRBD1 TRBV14 TGTGCCAGCAGCCGCTCCGGACAGGCGTTAGCTAACTATGGCTACACCTTC CASSRSGQALANYGYTF
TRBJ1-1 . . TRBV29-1 TGCAGCGCCCGAGGGCCCCCTGAAGCTTTCTTT CSARGPPEAFF
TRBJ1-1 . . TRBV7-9 TGTGCCAGCAGCTTAGAACTGTCGAACACTGAAGCTTTCTTT CASSLELSNTEAFF
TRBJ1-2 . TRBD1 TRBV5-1 TGCGCCAGCAGCTTGGGTTATGACAGGGCTACGGGGAGCTATGGCTACACCTTC CASSLGYDRATGSYGYTF
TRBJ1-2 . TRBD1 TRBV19 TGTGCCAGCGTAAACATATTGGGACAGGGGGCGCAAGGTCGTGGCTACACCTTC CASVNILGQGAQGRGYTF
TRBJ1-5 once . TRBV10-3 TGTGCCACTACCTTGGGTGGACTTTTTAATCAGCCCCAGCATTTT CATTLGGLFNQPQHF
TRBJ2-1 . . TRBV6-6 TGTGCCAGCAGCGCATGGCTTGAGCAGTTCTTC CASSAWLEQFF
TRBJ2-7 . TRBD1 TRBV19 TGTGCCAGTAGTACGTCAGGGACAGGAACTTACGAGCAGTACTTC CASSTSGTGTYEQYF
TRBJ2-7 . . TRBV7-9 TGTGCCAGCAGCTTAGGAGGGTTCTCCTACGAGCAGTACTTC CASSLGGFSYEQYF
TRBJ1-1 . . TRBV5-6 TGTGCCAGCAGCTTGGGGCAGGGGCTATGGGGCACTGAAGCTTTCTTT CASSLGQGLWGTEAFF
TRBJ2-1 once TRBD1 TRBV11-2 TGTGCCAGCAGCGGCCCAAGGACAGGGAGGAATGAGCAGTTCTTC CASSGPRTGRNEQFF
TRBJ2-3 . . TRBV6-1 TGTGCCAGCAGTGAAGACAGGGAAGATACGCAGTATTTT CASSEDREDTQYF
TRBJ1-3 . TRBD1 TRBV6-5 TGTGCCAGCAGTACGACAGGGGCGAACACCATATATTTT CASSTTGANTIYF
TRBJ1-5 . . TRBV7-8 TGTGCCAGCAGCTCACAGGGTCCCCAGCATTTT CASSSQGPQHF
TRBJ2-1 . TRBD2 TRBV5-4 TGTGCCAGCAGCGCTAGCGGGGGACCCTACAATGAGCAGTTCTTC CASSASGGPYNEQFF
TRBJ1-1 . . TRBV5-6 TGTGCCAGCAGCTTGGGTGGGCCTGACACTGAAGCTTTCTTT CASSLGGPDTEAFF
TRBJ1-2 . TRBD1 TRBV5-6 TGTGCCAGCAGCTGGAGACAGGGAAGGCTCAACTATGGCTACACCTTC CASSWRQGRLNYGYTF
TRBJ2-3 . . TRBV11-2 TGTGCCAGCAGCTTAGTTGCGTTGTCCACAGATACGCAGTATTTT CASSLVALSTDTQYF
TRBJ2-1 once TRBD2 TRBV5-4 TGTGCCAGCAGCTTAGCTAGCGGAGTCTCCTACAATGAGCAGTTCTTC CASSLASGVSYNEQFF
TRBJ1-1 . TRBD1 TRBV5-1 TGCGCCAGCAGCCCGACCCTGGGACAGGGAGCTTTCTTT CASSPTLGQGAFF
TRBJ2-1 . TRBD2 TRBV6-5 TGTGCCAGCAGTGCCACTAGCGGGGGGGCCGAAGGGCAGTTCTTC CASSATSGGAEGQFF
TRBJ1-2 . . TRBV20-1 TGCAGTGCTAGAGATCGCCTCTTTGAGACCTTC CSARDRLFETF
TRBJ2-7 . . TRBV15 TGTGCCACCAGCAGAGATCAATTACAGAGCTCCTACGAGCAGTACTTC CATSRDQLQSSYEQYF
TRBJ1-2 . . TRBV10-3 TGTGCCATCAGTGAGTCGACAGGTCGCTATGGCTACACCTTC CAISESTGRYGYTF
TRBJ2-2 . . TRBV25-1 TGTGCCAGCAGTGGAAGCCTCACCGGGGAGCTGTTTTTT CASSGSLTGELFF
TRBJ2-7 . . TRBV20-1 TGCAGTGCTAGAGGGGCTTTCGGGCAGTACTTC CSARGAFGQYF
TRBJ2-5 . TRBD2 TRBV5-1 TGCGCCAGCAGCTTGGGTGGCGGGAGCCAAGAGACCCAGTACTTC CASSLGGGSQETQYF
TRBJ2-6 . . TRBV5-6 TGTGCCAGCAGCTTAATTATAGTAGCCGGGGCCAACGTCCTGACTTTC CASSLIIVAGANVLTF